Described below is a single T cell receptor beta chain sequence and its context. The time point denotes: newly diagnosed GD, antithyroid drugs for less than 3 months. PBMC-extracted RNA yielded the TCR library. Patients with Graves' disease were diagnosed by American Thyroid Association guidelines. The sample comes from a study of regulatory T cells in long-lasting Graves disease. Researchers made TCR beta libraries by using iRepertoire HTBI primers and running Arm-PCR on CDR3 regions. TCRdb re-called the multiplex PCR reads with MiXCR, one entry per CDR3 protein. The data hold roughly 520,000 distinct CDR3 sequences, with 12% observed a single time. The data also belong to a second study, concerning T cells in Graves' hyperthyroidism and ophthalmopathy. This second study notes: The TCR CDR3 first-round RT-PCR relied on the HTBI primer set. A model of 13 V-J pairs discriminated ophthalmopathy from stable hyperthyroidism.

The sample consisted of peripheral blood mononuclear cells (PBMCs), taken at new diagnosis, from a patient treated with antithyroid drugs. The source is a woman aged 25-40 years with Graves disease.

The chain's CDR3 is CASARWSRTSSYEQYF. Here the CDR3 DNA reads TGTGCCAGCGCACGGTGGTCACGGACTAGCTCCTACGAGCAGTACTTC. The chain employs TRBV12-3 or TRBV12-4 and TRBJ2-7; 7 positions agree with TRBD2. After removal of 8 bases from V and 0 bases from J, the junction contained 13 bases not matched to a gene. This CDR3 has 16 residues.